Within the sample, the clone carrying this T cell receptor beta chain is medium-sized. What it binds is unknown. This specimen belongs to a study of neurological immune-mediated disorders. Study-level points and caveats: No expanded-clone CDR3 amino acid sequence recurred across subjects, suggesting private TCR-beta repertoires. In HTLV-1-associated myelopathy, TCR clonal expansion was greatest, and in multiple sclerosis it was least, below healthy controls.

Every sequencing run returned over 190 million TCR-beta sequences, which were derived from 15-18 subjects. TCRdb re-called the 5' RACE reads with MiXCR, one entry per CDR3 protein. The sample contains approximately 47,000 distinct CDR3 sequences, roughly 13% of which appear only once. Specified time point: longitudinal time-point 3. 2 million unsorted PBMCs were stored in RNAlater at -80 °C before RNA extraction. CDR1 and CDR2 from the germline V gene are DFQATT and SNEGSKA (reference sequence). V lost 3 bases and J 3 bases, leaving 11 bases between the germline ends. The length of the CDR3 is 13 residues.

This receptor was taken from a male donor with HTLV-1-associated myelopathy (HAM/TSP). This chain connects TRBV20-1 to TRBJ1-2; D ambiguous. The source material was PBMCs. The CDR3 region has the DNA TGCAGTGCTAGGGAGCCCAAGGACTATGGCTACACCTTC. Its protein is CSAREPKDYGYTF.